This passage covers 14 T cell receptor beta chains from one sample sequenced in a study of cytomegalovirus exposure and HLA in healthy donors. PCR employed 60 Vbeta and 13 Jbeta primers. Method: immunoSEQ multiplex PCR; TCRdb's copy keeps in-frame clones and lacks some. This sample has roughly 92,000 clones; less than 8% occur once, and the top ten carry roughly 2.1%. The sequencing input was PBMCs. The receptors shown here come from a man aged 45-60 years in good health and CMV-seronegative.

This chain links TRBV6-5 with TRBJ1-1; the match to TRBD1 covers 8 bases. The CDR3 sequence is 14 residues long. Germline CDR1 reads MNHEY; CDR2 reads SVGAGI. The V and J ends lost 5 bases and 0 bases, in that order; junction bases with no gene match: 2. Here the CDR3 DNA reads TGTGCCAGCAGTCGACAGGGGCTGAACACTGAAGCTTTCTTT. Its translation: CASSRQGLNTEAFF.

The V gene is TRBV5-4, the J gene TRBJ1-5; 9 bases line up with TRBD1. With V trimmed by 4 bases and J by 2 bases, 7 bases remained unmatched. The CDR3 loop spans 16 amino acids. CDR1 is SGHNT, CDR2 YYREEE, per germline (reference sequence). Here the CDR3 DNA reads TGTGCCAGCAGCAGCGGGACAGGGAGAGGCAATCAGCCCCAGCATTTT. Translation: CASSSGTGRGNQPQHF.

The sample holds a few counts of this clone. CDR3 bases: TGTGCCAGCAGCGTCAACCCGGACAGGTTCACTGAAGCTTTCTTT. It encodes CASSVNPDRFTEAFF. The chain recombines TRBV9 with TRBJ1-1; TRBD1 matches at 7 bases. J was trimmed by 4 bases and V by 2 bases; bases with no gene match: 8. This CDR3 comprises 15 residues. CDR1 and CDR2 (germline): SGDLS, YYNGEE.

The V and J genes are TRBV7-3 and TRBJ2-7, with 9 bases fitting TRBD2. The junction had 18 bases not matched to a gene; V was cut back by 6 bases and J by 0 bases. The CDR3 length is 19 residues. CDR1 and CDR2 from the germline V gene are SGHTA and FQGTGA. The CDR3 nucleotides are TGTGCCAGCAGTTTCCCTGGCATCGCTAGCGGGGCACTCTCCTACGAGCAGTACTTC. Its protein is CASSFPGIASGALSYEQYF.

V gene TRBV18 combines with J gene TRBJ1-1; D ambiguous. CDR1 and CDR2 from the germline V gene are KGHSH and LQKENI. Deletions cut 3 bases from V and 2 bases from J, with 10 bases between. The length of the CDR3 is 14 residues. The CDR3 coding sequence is TGTGCCAGCTCACCGGAGAGGCTTAACACTGAAGCTTTCTTT. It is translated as CASSPERLNTEAFF.

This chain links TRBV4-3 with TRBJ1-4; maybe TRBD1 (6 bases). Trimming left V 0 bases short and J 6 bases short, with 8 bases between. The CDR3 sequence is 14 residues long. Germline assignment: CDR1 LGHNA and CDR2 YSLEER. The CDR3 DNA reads TGCGCCAGCAGCCAAGACCCAGGGGATGAAAAACTGTTTTTT. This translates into CASSQDPGDEKLFF.

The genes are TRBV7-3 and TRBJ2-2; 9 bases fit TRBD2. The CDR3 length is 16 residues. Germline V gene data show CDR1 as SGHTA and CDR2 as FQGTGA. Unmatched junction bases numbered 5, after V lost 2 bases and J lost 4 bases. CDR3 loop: CASSLHGGRGTGELFF. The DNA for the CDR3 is TGTGCCAGCAGCTTACATGGCGGGAGGGGCACCGGGGAGCTGTTTTTT.

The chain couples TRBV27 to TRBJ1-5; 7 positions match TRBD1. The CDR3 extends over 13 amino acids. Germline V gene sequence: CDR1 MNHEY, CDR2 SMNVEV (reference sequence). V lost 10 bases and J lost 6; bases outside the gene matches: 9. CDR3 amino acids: CAISEGASQPQHF. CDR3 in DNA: TGTGCCATTTCCGAGGGGGCGAGTCAGCCCCAGCATTTT.

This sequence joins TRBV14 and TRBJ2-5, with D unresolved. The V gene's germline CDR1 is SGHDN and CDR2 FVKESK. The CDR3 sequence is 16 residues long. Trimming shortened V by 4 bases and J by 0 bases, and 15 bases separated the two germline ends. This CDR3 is CASSLGGAIYQETQYF. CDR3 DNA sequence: TGTGCCAGCAGCCTAGGCGGCGCTATTTACCAAGAGACCCAGTACTTC.

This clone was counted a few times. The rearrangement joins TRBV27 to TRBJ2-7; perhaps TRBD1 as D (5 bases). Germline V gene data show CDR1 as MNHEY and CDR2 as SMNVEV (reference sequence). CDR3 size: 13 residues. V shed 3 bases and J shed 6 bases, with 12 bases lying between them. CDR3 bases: TGTGCCAGCAGTTTCTCAGGGATGGGCGAGCAGTACTTC. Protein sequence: CASSFSGMGEQYF.

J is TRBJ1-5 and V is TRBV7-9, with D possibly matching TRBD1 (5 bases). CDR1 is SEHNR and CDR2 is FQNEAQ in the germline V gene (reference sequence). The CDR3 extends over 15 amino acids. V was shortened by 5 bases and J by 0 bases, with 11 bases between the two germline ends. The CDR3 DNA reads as TGTGCCAGCAGCCCCGGGGGGGATAGCAATCAGCCCCAGCATTTT. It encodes CASSPGGDSNQPQHF.

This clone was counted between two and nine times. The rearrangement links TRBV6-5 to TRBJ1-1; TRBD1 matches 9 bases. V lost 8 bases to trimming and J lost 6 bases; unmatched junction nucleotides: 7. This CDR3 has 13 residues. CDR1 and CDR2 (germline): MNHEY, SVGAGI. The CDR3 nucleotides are TGTGCCAGCTCCGGGACAGGGTACTCTGAAGCTTTCTTT. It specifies CASSGTGYSEAFF.

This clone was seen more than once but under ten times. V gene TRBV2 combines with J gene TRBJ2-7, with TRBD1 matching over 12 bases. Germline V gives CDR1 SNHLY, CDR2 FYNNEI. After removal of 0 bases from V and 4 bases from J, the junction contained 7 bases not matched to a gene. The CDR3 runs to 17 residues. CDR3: CASSEAGGQGAAYEQYF. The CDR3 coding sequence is TGTGCCAGCAGTGAAGCCGGGGGACAGGGGGCAGCATACGAGCAGTACTTC.

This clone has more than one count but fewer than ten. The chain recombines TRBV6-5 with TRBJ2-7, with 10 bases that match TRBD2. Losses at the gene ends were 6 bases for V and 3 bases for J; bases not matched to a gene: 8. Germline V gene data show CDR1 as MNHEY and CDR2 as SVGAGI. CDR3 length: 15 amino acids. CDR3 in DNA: TGTGCCAGCAGACTCTTAGCGGGAGGATTCTACGAGCAGTACTTC. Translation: CASRLLAGGFYEQYF.